This T cell receptor beta chain was identified during a study of cytomegalovirus exposure and HLA in healthy donors. About this clone itself: The antigen is unknown.

Losses at the gene ends were 4 bases for V and 1 base for J; bases not matched to a gene: 4. This CDR3 has 15 residues. Germline assignment: CDR1 MNHEY and CDR2 SVGAGI. Study findings and constraints: In a later analysis, TCR beta V- and J-gene trimming was associated with a missense DCLRE1C variant. Likely technical artifact: a cluster of highly shared sequence variants. A later analysis associated about 18,000 TCR beta sequences with HLA alleles at a 0.05 false discovery rate.

PCR used 60 Vbeta primers and 13 Jbeta primers. Measured with immunoSEQ multiplex PCR; TCRdb has only the in-frame clones, and not every one. The data show 160,000 or so clones, roughly four fifths seen once. The TCR comes from a middle-aged man in good health and CMV-seropositive. The sample comprised PBMCs. The rearrangement uses TRBV6-5 and TRBJ2-5, with 9 bases fitting TRBD1. The CDR3 protein is CASSSLQGAQETQYF. CDR3 sequence (DNA): TGTGCCAGCAGTTCGTTACAGGGGGCCCAAGAGACCCAGTACTTC.